The T cell receptor (beta chain) described here comes from a study of shared clonotypes between healthy human individuals. Overall study results and limits: Clonotype sharing among donors was thought likely to change with sequencing depth. Larger estimated richness was generally recorded for naive subsets relative to memory subsets.

Splitting of each subset's genomic DNA was done evenly across several immunoSEQ plates. The repertoire was sequenced with immunoSEQ multiplex PCR; TCRdb's copy has only in-frame clones and lacks some. Of 2.3 million or so clones listed, approximately 95% are singletons. Among the donors, all were Caucasian adults who lived in Nashville, Tennessee. This clone was observed a few times. The antigen is not known. This CDR3 comprises 13 residues. CDR1 SQVTM and CDR2 ANQGSEA come from the germline V gene. V was clipped by 7 bases and J by 2 bases, with 14 bases between them. The J gene is TRBJ1-1, the V gene TRBV29-1; perhaps TRBD1 as D (5 bases). The clonotype originates from a man aged 18 to 29 in good health. Some clones in this sample may be carry-over from other donors' samples. Sequenced: naive CD4+ T cells from PBMCs. Subset given: CD45RA+ positively selected. As DNA, the CDR3 is TGCAGCGGTTCGGGGCAGCCAAACACTGAAGCTTTCTTT. This codes for CSGSGQPNTEAFF.